The clone carrying this TCR beta chain was detected a few times. CDR3 length: 13 residues. Trimming removed 6 bases at V and 4 bases at J, with 11 bases between. This sample was taken from a study of response to subunit inactivated influenza vaccine. TCRdb reanalysed the RT-PCR reads using MiXCR and keeps one entry per CDR3 protein. In the table there are a few hundred thousand distinct CDR3 sequences, about 10% of which are singletons. The sample also formed part of further work on T cells expressing NK-cell markers. Per that paper: It was by 5'RACE template switching with UMIs that TCR beta cDNA was made.

The sequencing used PBMCs from blood, collected on the day of vaccination. This chain connects TRBV12-3 or TRBV12-4 to TRBJ2-3; D is unresolved. The origin of this receptor is a man aged 50-60 years who received an inactivated influenza vaccine. CDR3 loop: CASSRLTADTQYF. The DNA for the CDR3 is TGTGCCAGCAGCCGGCTTACCGCAGATACGCAGTATTTT.